The 23 T cell receptor beta chains in this list originate from one sample, sequenced in a study. TCRdb re-analysed the RT-PCR reads in MiXCR, keeping a single row per CDR3 protein. The sample holds more than 600,000 distinct CDR3 sequences, 13% to 15% seen once. Material: memory CD4+ T cells from blood. The source is a female donor in good health, serving as a healthy control.

This clonotype was recorded many times. The chain combines TRBV5-1 with TRBJ2-1; 8 nucleotides match TRBD1. V lost 5 bases to trimming and J lost 9 bases; unmatched junction nucleotides: 10. Germline V gene sequence: CDR1 SGHRS, CDR2 YFSETQ. The CDR3 extends over 14 amino acids. DNA of the CDR3: TGCGCCAGCAGTAGCCAGGGGGCGCAGGGTGAGCAGTTCTTC. Protein: CASSSQGAQGEQFF.

The CDR3 reads CSARGTGASSGNTIYF. The CDR3 DNA sequence: TGCAGTGCTAGGGGGACAGGGGCCAGCTCTGGAAACACCATATATTTT. The chain recombines TRBV20-1 with TRBJ1-3, with 10 nucleotides matching TRBD1. The J segment lost 0 bases and the V segment lost 3 bases, leaving 5 bases of the junction unmatched. The CDR3 has 16 residues. Germline CDR1 DFQATT, CDR2 SNEGSKA (reference sequence).

This clonotype was counted at least ten times. The chain is built from TRBV5-6 and TRBJ1-2, with TRBD1 as a possible D gene (6 bases). Per germline, CDR1 SGHDT and CDR2 YYEEEE. The CDR3 length is 15 residues. V was shortened by 5 bases and J by 1 base, with 15 bases between the two germline ends. CDR3 sequence: CASSRGQSINYGYTF. The CDR3 DNA sequence: TGTGCCAGCAGTCGCGGACAGAGCATTAACTATGGCTACACCTTC.

The V and J genes are TRBV20-1 and TRBJ2-1; D remains ambiguous. The CDR3 is made up of 13 amino acids. CDR1 and CDR2 (germline): DFQATT, SNEGSKA (reference sequence). Between the trimmed V and J ends, which lost 0 bases and 4 bases, there was a span of 7 bases. This CDR3 is CSAREDRYNEQFF. The CDR3 region has the DNA TGCAGTGCTAGAGAGGACCGTTACAATGAGCAGTTCTTC.

The chain joins TRBV4-3 to TRBJ1-2; 11 bases align to TRBD1. Germline V gene data show CDR1 as LGHNA and CDR2 as YSLEER. The CDR3 extends over 18 amino acids. With 1 base clipped from V and 7 bases from J, the junction kept 14 bases outside the gene matches. The CDR3 reads CASSQVPHSPGTGGGYTF. The CDR3 DNA is TGCGCCAGCAGCCAAGTACCGCATTCCCCTGGGACAGGGGGTGGCTACACCTTC.

The chain employs TRBV20-1 and TRBJ2-2; TRBD2 matches at 9 bases. Germline V gene lookup returns CDR1 DFQATT and CDR2 SNEGSKA (reference sequence). J lost 0 bases, V lost 0 bases, and 5 bases had no gene match. The CDR3 spans 17 residues. CDR3 bases: TGCAGTGCTAGAGATAGGAGACTAGCGGCGAACACCGGGGAGCTGTTTTTT. Amino acid sequence: CSARDRRLAANTGELFF.

This clonotype came up a few times. The chain employs TRBV11-2 and TRBJ2-3, with D possibly matching TRBD1 (6 bases). Germline CDR1 and CDR2: SGHAT and FQNNGV. Trimming shortened V by 3 bases and J by 7 bases, and 17 bases separated the two germline ends. The CDR3 has 15 amino acids. This chain's CDR3 is CASSFGQNPSNTQYF. The CDR3 DNA follows: TGTGCCAGCAGCTTCGGACAGAACCCGAGTAATACGCAGTATTTT.

A few counts support this clonotype. This chain uses TRBV7-9 with TRBJ2-4; D might be TRBD1 (5 bases). This CDR3 has 14 amino acids. Trimming cost V 6 bases and J 0 bases, with 9 bases left between them. CDR1 and CDR2 from the germline V gene are SEHNR and FQNEAQ (reference sequence). The CDR3 nucleotides read TGTGCCAGCAGGACAGAGATAGCCAAAAACATTCAGTACTTC. Translated, it gives CASRTEIAKNIQYF.

The chain links TRBV29-1 to TRBJ2-1; D perhaps matches TRBD1 (6 bases). The CDR3 has 15 amino acids. Trimming pared 7 bases from V and 4 bases from J, leaving 20 bases between. The V gene's germline CDR1 is SQVTM and CDR2 ANQGSEA. The DNA of the CDR3 is TGCAGCGCCTCCACAGGGCCCTCCGGGTACAATGAGCAGTTCTTC. As protein: CSASTGPSGYNEQFF.

The chain employs TRBV11-2 and TRBJ2-3, with D tentatively TRBD2 (5 bases). The CDR3 totals 15 residues. Germline CDR1 and CDR2: SGHAT and FQNNGV. V lost 1 base, J lost 2 bases, and 10 bases lay in between. This CDR3 is CASSLGPSPTDTQYF. The CDR3 nucleotides read TGTGCCAGCAGCTTAGGGCCTAGCCCCACAGATACGCAGTATTTT.

The table lists this clonotype with a few counts. The chain is built from TRBV7-8 and TRBJ2-7; a weak D match, TRBD1 (5 bases). The CDR3 is 12 residues long. V shed 4 bases and J shed 6 bases, with 10 bases lying between them. Germline lookup yields CDR1 SGHVS and CDR2 FQNEAQ. DNA for the CDR3: TGTGCCAGCAGCTCAGGACACGTCGAGCAGTACTTC. This codes for CASSSGHVEQYF.

This clonotype appeared a few times. This sequence joins TRBV3-1 and TRBJ2-4; D could derive from TRBD1 or TRBD2 (5 bases each). CDR1 LGHDT and CDR2 YNNKEL come from the germline V gene (reference sequence). The CDR3 totals 13 residues. The V and J ends lost 1 base and 15 bases respectively, with 16 bases between them. The CDR3 protein is CASSQGRGGSPYF. CDR3 DNA: TGTGCCAGCAGCCAAGGTCGTGGGGGATCTCCGTACTTC.

This clonotype appeared many times. The genes are TRBV7-3 and TRBJ2-1; 9 bases line up with TRBD2. The CDR3 runs 17 residues. The junction had 12 bases not matched to a gene; V was cut back by 1 base and J by 8 bases. Germline loops: CDR1 SGHTA, CDR2 FQGTGA. DNA of the CDR3: TGTGCCAGCAGCTTAAATACCTTTGGGACTAGCACCGATGAGCAGTTCTTC. It specifies CASSLNTFGTSTDEQFF.

CDR3: CASSYSWDSTEAFF. DNA of the CDR3: TGTGCCAGCAGTTACTCATGGGACAGCACTGAAGCTTTCTTT. This rearrangement joins TRBV6-5 to TRBJ1-1; 7 bases are a match to TRBD1. The CDR3 spans 14 residues. V lost 0 bases and J lost 4; bases outside the gene matches: 2. CDR1 MNHEY and CDR2 SVGAGI come from the germline V gene.

A few counts support this clonotype. This chain joins TRBV5-6 and TRBJ2-1, with 13 bases aligning to TRBD2. J lost 4 bases, V lost 4 bases, and 8 bases had no gene match. Germline CDR1 and CDR2: SGHDT and YYEEEE. This CDR3 is 17 amino acids long. DNA for the CDR3: TGTGCCAGCAGCATCCGGACTAGCGGGAGTGTATACAATGAGCAGTTCTTC. This codes for CASSIRTSGSVYNEQFF.

In its sample, this clonotype was seen many times. This chain links TRBV5-1 with TRBJ2-2; TRBD1 or TRBD2 may be the D gene (5 bases each). V was pared by 0 bases and J by 5 bases, with 14 bases between. There are 16 residues in the CDR3. Germline loops: CDR1 SGHRS, CDR2 YFSETQ. CDR3 loop: CASSLGTGRWTGELFF. In DNA, the CDR3 is TGCGCCAGCAGCTTGGGTACGGGGCGTTGGACCGGGGAGCTGTTTTTT.

In this sample, this clonotype turned up a few times. The J gene is TRBJ1-1, the V gene TRBV3-1; D gene ambiguous. Deletions cut 7 bases from V and 0 bases from J, with 12 bases between. Germline V gene data show CDR1 as LGHDT and CDR2 as YNNKEL (reference sequence). There are 14 residues in the CDR3. CDR3 DNA sequence: TGTGCCAGCACCCTTGGGGTGATGAACACTGAAGCTTTCTTT. Translating it yields CASTLGVMNTEAFF.

This clonotype was seen more than once but under ten times. The J gene is TRBJ1-2, the V gene TRBV10-3; D is unresolved. V was clipped by 0 bases and J by 4 bases, with 12 bases between them. Germline loops: CDR1 ENHRY, CDR2 SYGVKD. This CDR3 has 15 residues. This chain's CDR3 is CAISESVEGSYGYTF. CDR3 nucleotide sequence: TGTGCCATCAGTGAGTCTGTAGAAGGGAGCTATGGCTACACCTTC.

This clonotype was seen many times. The rearrangement uses TRBV20-1 and TRBJ1-4; D remains ambiguous. V lost 0 bases to trimming and J lost 3 bases, with 5 bases between them. Germline lookup yields CDR1 DFQATT and CDR2 SNEGSKA (reference sequence). This CDR3 spans 13 amino acids. DNA for the CDR3: TGCAGTGCTAGAGATACGGCTAATGAAAAACTGTTTTTT. It codes for CSARDTANEKLFF.

The chain employs TRBV12-3 or TRBV12-4 and TRBJ1-6; no firm D call. Deletions cut 8 bases from V and 8 bases from J, with 13 bases between. CDR3 length: 13 residues. CDR3 loop: CASGGWADSPLHF. DNA for the CDR3: TGTGCCAGCGGAGGATGGGCGGATTCACCCCTCCACTTT.

This clonotype was detected ten times or more. The gene calls are TRBV10-3 and TRBJ2-3, with D tentatively TRBD1 or TRBD2 (5 bases each). The CDR3 sequence is 14 residues long. Germline CDR1 reads ENHRY; CDR2 reads SYGVKD. Trimming took off 6 bases at V and 1 base at J, with 11 bases between the two ends. The CDR3 sequence is CAIRRDLGTDTQYF. The CDR3 nucleotides are TGTGCCATCAGACGGGACCTCGGCACAGATACGCAGTATTTT.

The genes are TRBV6-2 or TRBV6-3 and TRBJ1-1; D ambiguous. The V end was cut by 6 bases, the J end by 6 bases, with 20 bases between. Germline CDR1 is MNHEY and CDR2 is SVGEGT. The CDR3 loop spans 15 amino acids. CDR3 bases: TGTGCCAGCAGCCCCCAGATGGGGAGGAGGTCTGAAGCTTTCTTT. This encodes CASSPQMGRRSEAFF.

V is TRBV6-2 or TRBV6-3 and J is TRBJ1-1; D possibly corresponds to TRBD1 (6 bases). Germline lookup yields CDR1 MNHEY and CDR2 SVGEGT. Trimming pared 0 bases from V and 5 bases from J, leaving 10 bases between. This CDR3 region has 14 residues. The CDR3 here is CASSYSRQVTEAFF. For the CDR3, the DNA is TGTGCCAGCAGTTACTCACGACAGGTTACTGAAGCTTTCTTT.